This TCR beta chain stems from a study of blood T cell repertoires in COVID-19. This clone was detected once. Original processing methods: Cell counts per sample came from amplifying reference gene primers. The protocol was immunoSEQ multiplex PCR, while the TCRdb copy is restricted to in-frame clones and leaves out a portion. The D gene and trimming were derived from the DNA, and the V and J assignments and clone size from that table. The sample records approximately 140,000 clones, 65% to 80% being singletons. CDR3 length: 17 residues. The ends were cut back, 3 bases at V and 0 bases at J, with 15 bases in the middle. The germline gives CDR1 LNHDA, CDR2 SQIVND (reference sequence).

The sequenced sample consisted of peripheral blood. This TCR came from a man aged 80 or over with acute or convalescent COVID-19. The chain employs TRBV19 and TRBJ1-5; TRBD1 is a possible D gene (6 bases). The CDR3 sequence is CASSIKQGGNSNQPQHF. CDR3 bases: TGTGCCAGTAGTATTAAACAGGGTGGCAATAGCAATCAGCCCCAGCATTTT.